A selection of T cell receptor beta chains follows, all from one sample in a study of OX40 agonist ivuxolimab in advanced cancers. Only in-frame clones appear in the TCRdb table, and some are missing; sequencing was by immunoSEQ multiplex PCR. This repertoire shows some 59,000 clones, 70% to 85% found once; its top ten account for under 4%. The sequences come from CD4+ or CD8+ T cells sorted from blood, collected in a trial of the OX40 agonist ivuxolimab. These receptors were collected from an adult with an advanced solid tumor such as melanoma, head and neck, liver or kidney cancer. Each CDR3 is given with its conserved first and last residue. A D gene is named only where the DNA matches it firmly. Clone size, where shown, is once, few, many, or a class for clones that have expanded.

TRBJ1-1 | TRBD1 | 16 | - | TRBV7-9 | CASSSGGRGHETEAFF | TGTGCCAGCAGCTCGGGGGGCAGGGGGCATGAGACTGAAGCTTTCTTT
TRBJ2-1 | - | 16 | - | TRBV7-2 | CASSLFPGLQYNEQFF | TGTGCCAGCAGCTTATTCCCTGGACTACAATACAATGAGCAGTTCTTC
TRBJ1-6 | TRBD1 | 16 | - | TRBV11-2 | CASSPSGTGYNSPLHF | TGTGCCAGCAGCCCTAGTGGGACAGGGTATAATTCACCCCTCCACTTT
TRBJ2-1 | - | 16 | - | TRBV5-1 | CASSLASVASGNEQFF | TGCGCCAGCAGCTTGGCCAGCGTGGCTAGTGGGAATGAGCAGTTCTTC
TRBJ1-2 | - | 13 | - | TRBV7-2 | CASSSTQYRGYTF | TGTGCCAGCAGCTCCACACAGTATCGTGGCTACACCTTC
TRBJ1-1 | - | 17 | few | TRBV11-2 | CASSSSAVWTVNTEAFF | TGTGCCAGCAGCTCTTCCGCGGTATGGACGGTGAACACTGAAGCTTTCTTT
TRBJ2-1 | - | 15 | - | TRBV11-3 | CASSLGGTPYNEQFF | TGTGCCAGCAGCTTAGGAGGAACCCCCTACAATGAGCAGTTCTTC
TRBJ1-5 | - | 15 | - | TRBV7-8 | CASSLGGQANQPQHF | TGTGCCAGCAGCTTAGGAGGTCAGGCCAATCAGCCCCAGCATTTT
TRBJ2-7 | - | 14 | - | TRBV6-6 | CASSKNRASYEQYF | TGTGCCAGCAGTAAAAACAGGGCCTCCTACGAGCAGTACTTC
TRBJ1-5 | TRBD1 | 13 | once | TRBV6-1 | CASSADRDQPQHF | TGTGCCAGCAGTGCCGACAGGGATCAGCCCCAGCATTTT
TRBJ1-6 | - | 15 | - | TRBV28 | CASRTNWQGGSPLHF | TGTGCCAGCAGGACAAATTGGCAGGGCGGCTCACCCCTCCACTTT
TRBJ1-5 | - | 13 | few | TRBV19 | CASSIVNNQPQHF | TGTGCCAGTAGTATCGTGAACAATCAGCCCCAGCATTTT
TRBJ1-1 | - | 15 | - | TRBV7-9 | CASSSPGAGNTEAFF | TGTGCCAGCAGCTCGCCCGGGGCCGGGAACACTGAAGCTTTCTTT
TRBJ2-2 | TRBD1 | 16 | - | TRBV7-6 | CASSPARGLNTGELFF | TGTGCCAGCAGCCCCGCCAGGGGGTTGAACACCGGGGAGCTGTTTTTT
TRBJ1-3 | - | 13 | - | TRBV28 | CASSGGSGNTIYF | TGTGCCTCCTCTGGAGGGTCTGGAAACACCATATATTTT
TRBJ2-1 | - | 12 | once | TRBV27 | CASSRKGSEQFF | TGTGCCAGCAGTAGGAAAGGAAGTGAGCAGTTCTTC
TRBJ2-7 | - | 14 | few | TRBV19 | CASSIGGQLYEQYF | TGTGCCAGTAGTATAGGCGGGCAGCTCTACGAGCAGTACTTC
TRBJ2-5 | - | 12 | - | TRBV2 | CASSRAIETQYF | TGTGCCAGCAGTAGGGCTATAGAGACCCAGTACTTC
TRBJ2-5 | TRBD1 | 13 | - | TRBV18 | CASSPTGAETQYF | TGTGCCAGCTCACCCACAGGGGCAGAGACCCAGTACTTC
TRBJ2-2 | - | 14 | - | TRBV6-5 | CASSQTSGGPSLFF | TGTGCCAGCAGTCAGACTTCTGGGGGACCATCACTGTTTTTT
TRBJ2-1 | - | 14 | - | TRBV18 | CASSPSGYYNEQFF | TGTGCCAGCTCACCTAGCGGTTATTACAATGAGCAGTTCTTC
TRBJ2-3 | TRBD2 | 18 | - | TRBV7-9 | CASSLGWLAGVSTDTQYF | TGTGCCAGCAGCTTAGGATGGCTAGCGGGAGTGAGCACAGATACGCAGTATTTT
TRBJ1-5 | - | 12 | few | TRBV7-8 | CASSLAAQPQHF | TGTGCCAGCAGCTTAGCGGCTCAGCCCCAGCATTTT
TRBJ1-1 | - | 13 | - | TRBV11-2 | CASSLVAETEAFF | TGTGCCAGCAGCTTAGTCGCGGAAACTGAAGCTTTCTTT
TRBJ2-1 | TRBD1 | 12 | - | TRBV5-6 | CASSATTGGKLF | TGTGCCAGCAGCGCTACGACAGGGGGCAAACTCTTC
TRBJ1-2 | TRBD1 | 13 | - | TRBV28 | CASSPTGGNGYTF | TGTGCCAGCAGTCCGACAGGGGGCAATGGCTACACCTTC
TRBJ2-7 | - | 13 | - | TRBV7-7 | CASSLATGYEQYF | TGTGCCAGCAGCTTAGCGACAGGCTACGAGCAGTACTTC
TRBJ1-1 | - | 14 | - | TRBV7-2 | CASSLMGANTEAFF | TGTGCCAGCAGCTTAATGGGTGCGAACACTGAAGCTTTCTTT
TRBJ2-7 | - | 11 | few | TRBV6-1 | CASSIVTEQYF | TGTGCCAGCAGTATAGTTACCGAGCAGTACTTC
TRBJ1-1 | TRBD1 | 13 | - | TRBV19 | CASSTLDRAEAFF | TGTGCCAGTAGTACCCTAGACAGGGCGGAAGCTTTCTTT
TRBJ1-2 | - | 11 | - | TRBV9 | CASQGEHGYTF | TGTGCCAGCCAGGGCGAGCATGGCTACACCTTC
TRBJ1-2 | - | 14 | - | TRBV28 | CASSFPGSNYGYTF | TGTGCCAGCAGTTTTCCAGGGTCTAACTATGGCTACACCTTC
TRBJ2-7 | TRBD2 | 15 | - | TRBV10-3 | CAISPVSAGGPEQYF | TGTGCCATCAGCCCCGTGTCGGCGGGGGGCCCCGAGCAGTACTTC
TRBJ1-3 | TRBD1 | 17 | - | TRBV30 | CAWSMGQGTSSGNTIYF | TGTGCCTGGAGTATGGGACAGGGGACCAGCTCTGGAAACACCATATATTTT
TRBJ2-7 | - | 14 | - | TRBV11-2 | CASSFYRVRDEQYF | TGTGCCAGCAGCTTCTACAGGGTAAGGGACGAGCAGTACTTC
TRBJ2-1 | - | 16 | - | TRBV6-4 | CASRRDTTSSYNEQFF | TGTGCCAGCAGGAGGGACACAACAAGCTCCTACAATGAGCAGTTCTTC